These T cell receptor beta chains were read from a single sample in a study of blood T cell repertoires in COVID-19. TCRdb's table, derived via immunoSEQ multiplex PCR, lists solely in-frame clones and lacks some. Among under 55,000 clones listed, about 85% were seen once. The sample taken for sequencing was peripheral blood. These receptors were obtained from an elderly woman with active COVID-19. The CDR3 runs from the conserved cysteine through the conserved F or W.

14 | TRBJ2-1 | TRBV10-3 | CAISRGTSYNEQFF
14 | TRBJ2-7 | TRBV6-1 | CASSEFRGPYEQYF
16 | TRBJ2-3 | TRBV7-8 | CASSPEIRGGTDTQYF
15 | TRBJ1-2 | TRBV28 | CASRGTGGSNYGYTF
14 | TRBJ2-7 | TRBV7-2 | CASSLAAGGGEQYF
16 | TRBJ2-1 | TRBV18 | CASSRSGGSSYNEQFF
16 | TRBJ2-7 | TRBV4-3 | CASSQELGGGAHEQYF
14 | TRBJ2-3 | TRBV29-1 | CSTRLAGSVDTQYF
15 | TRBJ2-5 | TRBV21-1 | CASSKVSGGKETQYF
14 | TRBJ1-5 | TRBV27 | CASSLTRGGQPQHF
15 | TRBJ2-1 | TRBV7-9 | CASSFGQGEFDEQFF
16 | TRBJ2-3 | TRBV7-2 | CASRGRTSGYTDTQYF
16 | TRBJ1-4 | TRBV2 | CASSVHRGLSNEKLFF
13 | TRBJ2-7 | TRBV28 | CASSLNRGGERYF
17 | TRBJ1-3 | TRBV28 | CASSFPLGGGLGNTIYF
14 | TRBJ1-2 | TRBV6-5 | CASSLDRTNYGYTF
17 | TRBJ2-3 | TRBV11-3 | CASSADLREGDTDTQYF
14 | TRBJ2-3 | TRBV7-2 | CASSLRYPPDTQYF
14 | TRBJ2-5 | TRBV5-4 | CASKSGLPYETQYF
13 | TRBJ1-1 | TRBV2 | CASSEAGRTEAFF
11 | TRBJ2-7 | TRBV19 | CASSFNYEQYF
13 | TRBJ2-1 | TRBV2 | CASKGQGMAEQFF
12 | TRBJ2-1 | TRBV18 | CASSRRGDEQFF
15 | TRBJ2-1 | TRBV5-1 | CASSGRQGADGEQFF
15 | TRBJ1-2 | TRBV7-2 | CASSFPGTGSRGYTF
16 | TRBJ1-6 | TRBV5-1 | CASSLVQGRGNSPLHF
13 | TRBJ1-4 | TRBV7-2 | CASSSRVWEKLFF
15 | TRBJ2-3 | TRBV5-4 | CASSPTSGGVYTQYF
16 | TRBJ1-4 | TRBV18 | CASSPRGTGSNEKLFF
16 | TRBJ2-7 | TRBV19 | CASSPQGQGGSYEQYF
16 | TRBJ2-3 | TRBV9 | CASSVGLAGGTDTQYF
15 | TRBJ2-7 | TRBV15 | CATTATGESSYEQYF
16 | TRBJ1-5 | TRBV19 | CASTRGRGRENQPQHF
14 | TRBJ1-1 | TRBV20-1 | CSASSAGLSTEAFF
15 | TRBJ1-1 | TRBV6-1 | CASSEAAGVVTEAFF
16 | TRBJ1-1 | TRBV6-5 | CASSYTRRVMNTEAFF
16 | TRBJ2-2 | TRBV19 | CASSEATTTNTGELFF
14 | TRBJ2-7 | TRBV28 | CASAMSGSRYEQYF
14 | TRBJ2-2 | TRBV11-2 | CASSPQGAEGELFF
13 | TRBJ2-1 | TRBV29-1 | CSVVEGSYNEQFF
13 | TRBJ1-2 | TRBV28 | CATDKPGAYGYTF
12 | TRBJ2-1 | TRBV2 | CASSYQGDEQFF